This T cell receptor beta chain is drawn from a study of regulatory T cells in long-lasting Graves disease. The CDR3 totals 16 residues. V was pared by 3 bases and J by 6 bases, with 19 bases between. Germline loops: CDR1 SGHTA, CDR2 FQGNSA. Sequencing libraries for TCR beta were prepared with iRepertoire HTBI primers and Arm-PCR of CDR3 regions. TCRdb reprocessed the multiplex PCR reads with MiXCR, giving one entry per CDR3 protein. The profile shows under 300,000 distinct CDR3 sequences, just over 20% of them singletons. Time point: newly diagnosed GD, antithyroid drugs for less than 3 months. Generation of the TCR library employed RNA extracted from PBMCs. The table lists this clonotype with many counts.

The TCR originated in a female donor with Graves disease. The sample here was peripheral blood mononuclear cells (PBMCs), taken at new diagnosis, from a patient treated with antithyroid drugs. This rearrangement joins TRBV7-2 to TRBJ2-3, with D perhaps TRBD2 (5 bases). The CDR3 DNA reads TGTGCCAGCAGCTTTAGCGTAGCCAGTAGGCAGGATACGCAGTATTTT. This gives the protein CASSFSVASRQDTQYF.